This T cell receptor (beta chain) was identified in a study of Tregs in tolerant kidney transplant recipients. General study results and limits: Validation in larger populations is needed because few patients were studied.

Trimming took off 8 bases at V and 4 bases at J, with 14 bases between the two ends. The CDR3 loop spans 13 amino acids. Germline lookup yields CDR1 LNHDA and CDR2 SQIVND (reference sequence). Concerning this clone: Its target is unknown.

Produced via immunoSEQ multiplex PCR; TCRdb's table is partial and in-frame only. Of around 98,000 clones listed, 93% are singletons. The source of this sequence is a human donor who received a combined kidney and bone marrow transplant. The chain carries TRBV19 and TRBJ1-1; D remains ambiguous. Sequencing used CD4+ T cells from blood, obtained before the transplant. CDR3 protein: CASYERQLTEAFF. Written as DNA, the CDR3 is TGTGCCAGTTACGAGAGACAACTCACTGAAGCTTTCTTT.